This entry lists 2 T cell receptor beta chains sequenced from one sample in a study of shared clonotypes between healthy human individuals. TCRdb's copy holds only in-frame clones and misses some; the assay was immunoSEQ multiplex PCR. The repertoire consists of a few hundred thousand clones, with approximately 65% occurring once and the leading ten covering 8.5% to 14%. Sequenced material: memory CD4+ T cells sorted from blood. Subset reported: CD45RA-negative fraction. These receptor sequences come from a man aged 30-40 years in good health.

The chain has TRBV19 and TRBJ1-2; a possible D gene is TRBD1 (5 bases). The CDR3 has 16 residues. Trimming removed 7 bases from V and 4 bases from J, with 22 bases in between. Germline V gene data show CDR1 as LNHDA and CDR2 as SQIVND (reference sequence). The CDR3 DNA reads TGTGCCAGTAAATCAGGCCATCTCCGAGGGACCTATGGCTACACCTTC. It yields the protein CASKSGHLRGTYGYTF.

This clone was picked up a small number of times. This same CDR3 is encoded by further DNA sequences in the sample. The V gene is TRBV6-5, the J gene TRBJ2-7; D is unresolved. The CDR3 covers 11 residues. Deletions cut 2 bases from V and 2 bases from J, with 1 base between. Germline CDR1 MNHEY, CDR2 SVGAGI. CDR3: CASSYAYEQYF. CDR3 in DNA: TGTGCCAGCAGTTACGCCTACGAGCAGTACTTC.